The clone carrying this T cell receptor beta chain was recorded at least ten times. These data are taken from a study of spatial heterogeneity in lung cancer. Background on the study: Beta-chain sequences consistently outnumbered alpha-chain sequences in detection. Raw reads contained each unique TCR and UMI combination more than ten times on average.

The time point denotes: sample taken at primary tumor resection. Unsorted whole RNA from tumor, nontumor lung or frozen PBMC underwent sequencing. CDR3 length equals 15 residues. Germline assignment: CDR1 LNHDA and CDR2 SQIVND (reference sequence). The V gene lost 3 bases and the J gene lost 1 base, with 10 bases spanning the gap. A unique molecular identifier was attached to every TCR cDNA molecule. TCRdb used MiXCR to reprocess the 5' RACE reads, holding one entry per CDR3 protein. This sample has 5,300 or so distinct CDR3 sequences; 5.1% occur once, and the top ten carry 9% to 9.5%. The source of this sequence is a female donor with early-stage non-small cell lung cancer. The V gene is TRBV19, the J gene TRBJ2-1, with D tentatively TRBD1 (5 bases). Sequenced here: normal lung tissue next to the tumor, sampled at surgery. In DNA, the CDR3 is TGTGCCAGTAGTATCGGTGACAGATCCTACAATGAGCAGTTCTTC. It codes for CASSIGDRSYNEQFF.